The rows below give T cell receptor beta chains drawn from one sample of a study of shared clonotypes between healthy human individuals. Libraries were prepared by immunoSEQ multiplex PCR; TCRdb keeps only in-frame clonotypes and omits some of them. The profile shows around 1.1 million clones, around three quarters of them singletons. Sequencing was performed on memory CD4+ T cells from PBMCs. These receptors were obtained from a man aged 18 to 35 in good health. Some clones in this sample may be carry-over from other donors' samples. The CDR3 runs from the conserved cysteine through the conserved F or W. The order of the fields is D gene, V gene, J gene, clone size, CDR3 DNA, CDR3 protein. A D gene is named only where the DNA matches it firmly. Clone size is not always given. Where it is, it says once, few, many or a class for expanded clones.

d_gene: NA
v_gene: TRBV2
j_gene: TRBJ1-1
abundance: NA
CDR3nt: TGTGCCAGCAGTAGAGATACTAATGAAGCTTTCTTT
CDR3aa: CASSRDTNEAFF

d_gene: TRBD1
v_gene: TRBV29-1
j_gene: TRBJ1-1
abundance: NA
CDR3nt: TGCAGCGTTGAGGGTGCAGGGGGTGAAGCTTTCTTT
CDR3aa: CSVEGAGGEAFF

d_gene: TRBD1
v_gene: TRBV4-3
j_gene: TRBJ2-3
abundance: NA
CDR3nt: TGCGCCAGCAGCCAATCGCACAGGGGGCGAACAGATACGCAGTATTTT
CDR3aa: CASSQSHRGRTDTQYF

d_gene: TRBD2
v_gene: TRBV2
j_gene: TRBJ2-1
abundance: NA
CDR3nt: TGTGCCAGCTGGATAGCGGGGTTATACAATGAGCAGTTCTTC
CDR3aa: CASWIAGLYNEQFF

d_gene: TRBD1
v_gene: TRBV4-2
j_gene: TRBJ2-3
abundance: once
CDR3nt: TGTGCCAGCAGCGGCGGGACAGGGGTAGATACGCAGTATTTT
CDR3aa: CASSGGTGVDTQYF

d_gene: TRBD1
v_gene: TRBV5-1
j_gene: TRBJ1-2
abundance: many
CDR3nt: TGCGCCAGCAGCCTCGGGACAGGGGCTATTGGCTACACCTTC
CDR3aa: CASSLGTGAIGYTF

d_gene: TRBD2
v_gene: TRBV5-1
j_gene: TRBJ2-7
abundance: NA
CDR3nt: TGCGCCAGCAGCTTTACTAGCGGGATCTACGAGCAGTACTTC
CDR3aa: CASSFTSGIYEQYF

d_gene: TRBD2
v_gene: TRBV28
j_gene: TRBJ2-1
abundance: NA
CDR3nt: TGTGCCAGCAGTTACCCTAGCGGGAAAAATGAGCAGTTCTTC
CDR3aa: CASSYPSGKNEQFF

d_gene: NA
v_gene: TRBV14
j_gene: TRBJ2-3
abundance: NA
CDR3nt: TGTGCCAGCAGCCAAAACCCAGAAAGTACGCAGTATTTT
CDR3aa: CASSQNPESTQYF

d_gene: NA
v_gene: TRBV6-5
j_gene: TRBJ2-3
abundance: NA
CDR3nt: TGTGCCAGCAGTTATGGTAGTAGAGCAGATACGCAGTATTTT
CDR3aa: CASSYGSRADTQYF

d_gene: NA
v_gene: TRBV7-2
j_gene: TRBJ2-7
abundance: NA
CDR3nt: TGTGCCAGCAGCTTAGGGTTTGGGAACCACGAGCAGTACTTC
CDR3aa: CASSLGFGNHEQYF

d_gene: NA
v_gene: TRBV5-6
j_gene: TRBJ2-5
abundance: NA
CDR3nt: TGTGCCAGCAGCTTGCGTAGTGGAGAGACCCAGTACTTC
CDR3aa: CASSLRSGETQYF

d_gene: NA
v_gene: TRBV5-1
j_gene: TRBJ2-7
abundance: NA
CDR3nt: TGCGCCAGCAGCCCCAACCCTAGCGCCCACTCCTACGAGCAGTACTTC
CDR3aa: CASSPNPSAHSYEQYF

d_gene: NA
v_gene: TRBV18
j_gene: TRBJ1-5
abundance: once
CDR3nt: TGTGCCAGCTCACCGGTATCGGGAGGGCGGCCCCAGCATTTT
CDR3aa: CASSPVSGGRPQHF

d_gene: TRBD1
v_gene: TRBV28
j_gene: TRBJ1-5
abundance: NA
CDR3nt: TGTGCCAGCAGTTTTCGACAGGGAGCCGGTCAGCCCCAGCATTTT
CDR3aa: CASSFRQGAGQPQHF

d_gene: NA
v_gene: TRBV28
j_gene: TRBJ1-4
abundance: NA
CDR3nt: TGTGCCAGCAGGCCGGGACTTACAAAAGGGGAAAAACTGTTTTTT
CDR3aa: CASRPGLTKGEKLFF

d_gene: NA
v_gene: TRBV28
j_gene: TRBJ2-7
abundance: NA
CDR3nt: TGTGCCAGCAGTTTACGGGGCTACGAGCAGTACTTC
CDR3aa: CASSLRGYEQYF

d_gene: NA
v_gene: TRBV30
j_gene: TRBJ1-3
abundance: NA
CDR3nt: TGTGCCTGGAGTCAAGGGGCAGGGAGATTTGGAAACACCATATATTTT
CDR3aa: CAWSQGAGRFGNTIYF